This TCR beta chain was observed in a study of prognosis after radiotherapy for stage I lung cancer. The wider study: SBRT spanned 3 to 5 fractions, reaching a biologically effective dose of at least 100 Gy.

Genomic DNA was the source, and TCR beta CDR3 was amplified from it by two-round multiplex PCR. Amplification in first-round PCR relied on primers specific to each TRBV and TRBJ gene. TCRdb re-analysed the multiplex PCR reads in MiXCR, keeping a single row per CDR3 protein. This table holds 50,000 to 75,000 distinct CDR3 sequences, 26% found once. Ten or more counts support this clonotype. Its antigen is still unknown. The study's findings and limits: The study found lower Shannon entropy after stereotactic body radiation therapy in patients who developed distant metastases. Clone counts measured for unique TCRs fell after stereotactic body radiation therapy, median approximately 9,600 versus 7,200.

The receptor comes from a donor of 50 years or more with non-small cell lung cancer. Specimen: PBMCs, collected before or after stereotactic body radiation therapy (not recorded which).

The CDR3 sequence is CASTSGGPPSNEKLFF. In DNA form, the CDR3 reads TGTGCCAGCACCTCGGGCGGTCCTCCTAGTAATGAAAAACTGTTTTTT. The rearrangement uses TRBV28 and TRBJ1-4; D call uncertain. The CDR3 is made up of 16 amino acids. The germline V and J ends were trimmed by 7 bases and 4 bases, with 19 bases remaining between them. From germline, CDR1 is MDHEN and CDR2 SYDVKM.